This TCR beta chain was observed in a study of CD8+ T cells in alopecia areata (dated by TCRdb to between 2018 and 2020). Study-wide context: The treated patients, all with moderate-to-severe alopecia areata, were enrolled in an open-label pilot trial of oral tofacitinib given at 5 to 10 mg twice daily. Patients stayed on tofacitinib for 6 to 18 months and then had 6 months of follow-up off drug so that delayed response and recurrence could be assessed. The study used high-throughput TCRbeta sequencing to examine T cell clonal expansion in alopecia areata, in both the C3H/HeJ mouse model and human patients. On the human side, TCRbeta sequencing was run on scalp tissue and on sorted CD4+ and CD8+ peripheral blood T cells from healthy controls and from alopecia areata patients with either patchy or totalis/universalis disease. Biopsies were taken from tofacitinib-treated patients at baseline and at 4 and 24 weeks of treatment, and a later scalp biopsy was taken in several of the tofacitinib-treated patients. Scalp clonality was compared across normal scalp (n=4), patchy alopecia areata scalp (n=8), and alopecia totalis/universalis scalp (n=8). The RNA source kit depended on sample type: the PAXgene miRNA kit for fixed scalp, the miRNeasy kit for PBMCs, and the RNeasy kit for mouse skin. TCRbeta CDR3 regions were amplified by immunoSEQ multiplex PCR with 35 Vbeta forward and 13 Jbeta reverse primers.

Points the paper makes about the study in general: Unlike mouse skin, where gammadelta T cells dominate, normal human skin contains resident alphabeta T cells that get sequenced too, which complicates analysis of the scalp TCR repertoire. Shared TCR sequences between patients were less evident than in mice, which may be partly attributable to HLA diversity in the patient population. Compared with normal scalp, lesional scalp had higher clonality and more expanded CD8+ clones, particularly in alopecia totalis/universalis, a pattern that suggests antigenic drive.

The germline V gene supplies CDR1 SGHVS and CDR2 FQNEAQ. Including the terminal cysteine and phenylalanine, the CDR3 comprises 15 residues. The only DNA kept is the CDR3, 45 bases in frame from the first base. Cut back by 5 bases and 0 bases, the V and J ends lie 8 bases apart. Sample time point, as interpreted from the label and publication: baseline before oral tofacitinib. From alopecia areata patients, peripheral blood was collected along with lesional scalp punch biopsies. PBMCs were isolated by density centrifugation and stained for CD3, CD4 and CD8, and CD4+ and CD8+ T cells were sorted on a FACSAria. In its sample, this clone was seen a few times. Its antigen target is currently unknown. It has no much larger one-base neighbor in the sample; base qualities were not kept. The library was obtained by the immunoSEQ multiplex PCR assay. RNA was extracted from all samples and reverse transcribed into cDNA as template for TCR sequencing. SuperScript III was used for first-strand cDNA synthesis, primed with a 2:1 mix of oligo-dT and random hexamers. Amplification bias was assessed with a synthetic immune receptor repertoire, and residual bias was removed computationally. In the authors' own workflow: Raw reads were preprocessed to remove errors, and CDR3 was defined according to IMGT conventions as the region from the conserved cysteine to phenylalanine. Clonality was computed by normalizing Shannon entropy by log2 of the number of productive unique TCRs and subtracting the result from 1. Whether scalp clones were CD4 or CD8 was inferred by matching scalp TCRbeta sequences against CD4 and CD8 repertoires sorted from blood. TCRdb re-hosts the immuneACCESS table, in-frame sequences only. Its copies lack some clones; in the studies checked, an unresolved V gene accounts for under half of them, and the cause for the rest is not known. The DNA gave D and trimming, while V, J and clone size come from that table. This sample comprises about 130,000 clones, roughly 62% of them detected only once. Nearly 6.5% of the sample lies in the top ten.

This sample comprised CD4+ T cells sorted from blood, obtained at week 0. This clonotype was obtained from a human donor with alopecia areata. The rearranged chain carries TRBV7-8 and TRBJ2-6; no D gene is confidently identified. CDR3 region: CASSPQNSGANVLTF. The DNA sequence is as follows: TGTGCCAGCAGCCCCCAAAACTCTGGGGCCAACGTCCTGACTTTC. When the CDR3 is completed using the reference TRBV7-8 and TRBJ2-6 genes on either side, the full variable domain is GAGVSQSPRYKVAKRGQDVALRCDPISGHVSLFWYQQALGQGPEFLTYFQNEAQLDKSGLPSDRFFAERPEGSVSTLKIQRTQQEDSAVYLCASSPQNSGANVLTFGAGSRLTVL.